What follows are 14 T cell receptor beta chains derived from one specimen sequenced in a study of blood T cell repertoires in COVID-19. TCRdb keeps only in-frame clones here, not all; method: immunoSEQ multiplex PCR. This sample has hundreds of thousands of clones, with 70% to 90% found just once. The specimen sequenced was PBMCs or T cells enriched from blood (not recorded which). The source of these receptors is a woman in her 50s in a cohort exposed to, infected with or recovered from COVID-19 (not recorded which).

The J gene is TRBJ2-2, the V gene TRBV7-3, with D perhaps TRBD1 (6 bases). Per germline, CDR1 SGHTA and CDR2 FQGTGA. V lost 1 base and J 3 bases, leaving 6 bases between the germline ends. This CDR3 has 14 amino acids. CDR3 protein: CASSLNRDTGELFF. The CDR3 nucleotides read TGTGCCAGCAGCTTAAACAGGGACACCGGGGAGCTGTTTTTT. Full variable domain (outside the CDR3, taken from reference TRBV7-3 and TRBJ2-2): GAGVSQTPSNKVTEKGKYVELRCDPISGHTALYWYRQSLGQGPEFLIYFQGTGAADDSGLPNDRFFAVRPEGSVSTLKIQRTERGDSAVYLCASSLNRDTGELFFGEGSRLTVL.

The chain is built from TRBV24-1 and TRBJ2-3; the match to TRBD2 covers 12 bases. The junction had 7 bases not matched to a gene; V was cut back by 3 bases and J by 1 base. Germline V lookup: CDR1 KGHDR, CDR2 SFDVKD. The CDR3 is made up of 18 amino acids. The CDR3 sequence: CATSDQFPSGGGTDTQYF. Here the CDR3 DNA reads TGTGCCACCAGTGATCAATTCCCTAGCGGGGGGGGCACAGATACGCAGTATTTT.

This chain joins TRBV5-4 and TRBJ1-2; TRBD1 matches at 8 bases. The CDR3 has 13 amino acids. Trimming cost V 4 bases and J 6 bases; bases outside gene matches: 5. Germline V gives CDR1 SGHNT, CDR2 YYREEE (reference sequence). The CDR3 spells CASSPTGAHGYTF. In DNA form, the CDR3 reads TGTGCCAGCAGCCCGACAGGGGCCCATGGCTACACCTTC.

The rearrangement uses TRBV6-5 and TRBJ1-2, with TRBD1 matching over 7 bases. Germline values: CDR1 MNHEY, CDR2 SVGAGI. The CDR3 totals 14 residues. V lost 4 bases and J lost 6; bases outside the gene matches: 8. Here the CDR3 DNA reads TGTGCCAGCAGTTTACGACAGGGTGGGGATGGCTACACCTTC. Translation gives CASSLRQGGDGYTF.

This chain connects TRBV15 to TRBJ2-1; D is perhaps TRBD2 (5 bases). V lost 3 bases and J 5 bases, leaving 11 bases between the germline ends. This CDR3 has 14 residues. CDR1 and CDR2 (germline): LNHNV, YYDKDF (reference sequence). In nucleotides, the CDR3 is TGTGCCACCAGCAGCTCAGGAGGCCACAATGAGCAGTTCTTC. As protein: CATSSSGGHNEQFF.

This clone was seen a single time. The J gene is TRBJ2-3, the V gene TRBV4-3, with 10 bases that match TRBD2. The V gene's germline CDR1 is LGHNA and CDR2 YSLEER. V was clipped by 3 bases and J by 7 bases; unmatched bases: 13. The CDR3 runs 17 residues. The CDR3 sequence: CASSQENGAGGLNTQYF. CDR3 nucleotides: TGCGCCAGCAGCCAGGAAAACGGAGCGGGGGGGCTTAATACGCAGTATTTT.

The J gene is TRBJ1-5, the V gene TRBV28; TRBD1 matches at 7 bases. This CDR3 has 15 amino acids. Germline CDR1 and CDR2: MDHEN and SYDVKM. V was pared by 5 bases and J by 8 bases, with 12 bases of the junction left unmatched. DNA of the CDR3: TGTGCCAGCAGTGGGGACAGTCCCCAATCAAAGCCCCAGCATTTT. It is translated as CASSGDSPQSKPQHF.

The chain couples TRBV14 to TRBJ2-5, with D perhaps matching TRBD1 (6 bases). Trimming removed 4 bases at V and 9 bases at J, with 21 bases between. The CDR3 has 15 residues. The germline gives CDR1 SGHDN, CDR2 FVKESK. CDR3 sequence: CASSRRPGHQFAQYF. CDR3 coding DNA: TGTGCCAGCAGCCGGCGGCCGGGACACCAATTCGCCCAGTACTTC.

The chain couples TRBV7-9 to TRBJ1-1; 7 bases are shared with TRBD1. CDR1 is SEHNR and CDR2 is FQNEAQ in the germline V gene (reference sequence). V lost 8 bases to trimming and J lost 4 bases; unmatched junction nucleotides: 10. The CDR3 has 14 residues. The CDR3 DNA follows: TGTGCCAGCGCATCGGGGGCAGGGGGCACTGAAGCTTTCTTT. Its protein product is CASASGAGGTEAFF.

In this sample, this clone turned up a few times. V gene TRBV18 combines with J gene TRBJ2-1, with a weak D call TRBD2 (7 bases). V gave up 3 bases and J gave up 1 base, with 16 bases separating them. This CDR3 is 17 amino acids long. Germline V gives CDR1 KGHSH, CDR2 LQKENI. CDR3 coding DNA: TGTGCCAGCTCACCTCTCGGGGGGCGCGGGTCCTACAATGAGCAGTTCTTC. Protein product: CASSPLGGRGSYNEQFF.

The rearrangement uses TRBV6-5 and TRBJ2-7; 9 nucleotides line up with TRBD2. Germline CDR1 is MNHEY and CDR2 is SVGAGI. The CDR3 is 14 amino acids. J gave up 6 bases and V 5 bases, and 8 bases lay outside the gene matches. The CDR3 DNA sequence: TGTGCCAGCAGTCCGGGACTAGCCGCACGCGAGCAGTACTTC. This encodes CASSPGLAAREQYF.

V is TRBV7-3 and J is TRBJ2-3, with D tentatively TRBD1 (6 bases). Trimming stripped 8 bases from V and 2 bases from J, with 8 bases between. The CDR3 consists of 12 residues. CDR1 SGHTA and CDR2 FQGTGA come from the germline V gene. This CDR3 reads CASQGFTDTQYF. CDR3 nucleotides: TGTGCCAGCCAGGGGTTCACAGATACGCAGTATTTT.

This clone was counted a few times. CDR3 sequence (DNA): TGTGCCAGCAGTGTCTATATGGGAGGCGAACTAAGGACTGAAGCTTTCTTT. It is translated as CASSVYMGGELRTEAFF. The chain uses TRBV25-1 and TRBJ1-1; D call uncertain. With 4 bases removed from V and 5 bases from J, the gap between germline ends came to 23 bases. Germline values: CDR1 MGHDK, CDR2 SYGVNS. The CDR3 is 17 amino acids.

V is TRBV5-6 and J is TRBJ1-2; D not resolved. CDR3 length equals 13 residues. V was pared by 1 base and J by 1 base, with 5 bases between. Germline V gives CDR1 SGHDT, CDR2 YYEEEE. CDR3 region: CASSLHSNYGYTF. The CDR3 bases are TGTGCCAGCAGCTTGCACAGTAACTATGGCTACACCTTC. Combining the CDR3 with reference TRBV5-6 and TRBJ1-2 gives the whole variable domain DAGVTQSPTHLIKTRGQQVTLRCSPKSGHDTVSWYQQALGQGPQFIFQYYEEEERQRGNFPDRFSGHQFPNYSSELNVNALLLGDSALYLCASSLHSNYGYTFGSGTRLTVV.